This record concerns one TCR beta chain sequence. The sample belongs to a study of control samples from healthy donors and cancer patients. Using immunoSEQ multiplex PCR, the repertoire was profiled, and TCRdb retains in-frame clones only, with some absent. Among 99,000 or so clones, about four fifths were seen once, and the ten largest hold more than 1.5%. The length of the CDR3 is 14 residues. V was pared by 3 bases and J by 3 bases, with 14 bases between. CDR1 and CDR2 from the germline V gene are SQVTM and ANQGSEA. Sequencing input: blood. This chain connects TRBV29-1 to TRBJ1-1; possibly TRBD1 for D (6 bases). The source is a man in his sixties in good health. DNA for the CDR3: TGCAGCGTTGATTCGGGCCGGACAGACACTGAAGCTTTCTTT. It translates to CSVDSGRTDTEAFF.